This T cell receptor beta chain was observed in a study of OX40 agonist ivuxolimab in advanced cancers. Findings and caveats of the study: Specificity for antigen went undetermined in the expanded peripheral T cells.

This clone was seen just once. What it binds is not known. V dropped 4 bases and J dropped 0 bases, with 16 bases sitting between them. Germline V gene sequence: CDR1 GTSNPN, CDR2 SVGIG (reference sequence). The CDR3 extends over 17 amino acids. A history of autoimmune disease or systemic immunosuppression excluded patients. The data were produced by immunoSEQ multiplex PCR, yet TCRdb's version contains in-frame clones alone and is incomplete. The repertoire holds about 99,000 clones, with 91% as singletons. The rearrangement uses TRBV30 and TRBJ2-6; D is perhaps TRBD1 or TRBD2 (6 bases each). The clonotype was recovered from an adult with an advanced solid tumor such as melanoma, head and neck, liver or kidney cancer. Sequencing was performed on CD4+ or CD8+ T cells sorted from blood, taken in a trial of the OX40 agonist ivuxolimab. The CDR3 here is CAWTMKGGNSGANVLTF. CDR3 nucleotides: TGTGCCTGGACAATGAAAGGGGGGAACTCTGGGGCCAACGTCCTGACTTTC.